This T cell receptor (beta chain) was sequenced during a study of shared clonotypes between healthy human individuals. Regarding this clone: Its target is unknown.

Assay: immunoSEQ multiplex PCR; the TCRdb copy retains only in-frame clones and omits some. The table has under 2.5 million clones, around 93% seen once. Study-wide points: Though the depth was large, rarefaction showed that sorted-subset sequencing was incomplete. Naive subsets generally had larger estimated richness than memory subsets. Represented diversity, genetic and exposure-history alike, was limited by few donors.

V was shortened by 4 bases and J by 3 bases, with 8 bases between the two germline ends. Germline CDR1 MDHEN, CDR2 SYDVKM. This CDR3 region has 13 residues. The chain combines TRBV28 with TRBJ2-3, with D unresolved. Sequenced sample: naive CD4+ T cells from PBMCs. Subset in this sample: CD45RA+ positively selected. This clonotype originated in a man aged 18 to 30 in good health. Some clones in this sample may be carry-over from other donors' samples. CDR3 protein: CASSYRLTDTQYF. The CDR3 DNA reads TGTGCCAGCAGTTACAGACTGACAGATACGCAGTATTTT.